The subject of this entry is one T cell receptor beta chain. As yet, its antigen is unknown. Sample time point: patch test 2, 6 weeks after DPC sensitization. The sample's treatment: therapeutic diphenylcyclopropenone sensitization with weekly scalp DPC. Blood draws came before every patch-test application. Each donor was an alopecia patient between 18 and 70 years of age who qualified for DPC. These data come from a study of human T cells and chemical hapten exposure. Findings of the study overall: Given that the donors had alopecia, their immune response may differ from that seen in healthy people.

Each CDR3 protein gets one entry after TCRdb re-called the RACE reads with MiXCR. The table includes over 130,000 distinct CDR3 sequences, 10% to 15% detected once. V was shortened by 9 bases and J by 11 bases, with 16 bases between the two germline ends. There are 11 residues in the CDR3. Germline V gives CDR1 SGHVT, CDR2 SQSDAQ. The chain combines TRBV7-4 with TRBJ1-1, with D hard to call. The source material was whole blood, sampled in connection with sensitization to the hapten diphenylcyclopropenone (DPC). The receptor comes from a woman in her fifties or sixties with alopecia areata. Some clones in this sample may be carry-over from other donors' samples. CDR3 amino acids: CASPGPPPAFF. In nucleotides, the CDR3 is TGTGCCAGTCCTGGACCTCCCCCCGCTTTCTTT. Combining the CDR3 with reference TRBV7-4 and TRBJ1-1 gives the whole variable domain GAGVSQSPRYKVAKRGRDVALRCDSISGHVTLYWYRQTLGQGSEVLTYSQSDAQRDKSGRPSGRFSAERPERSVSTLKIQRTEQGDSAVYLCASPGPPPAFFGQGTRLTVV.